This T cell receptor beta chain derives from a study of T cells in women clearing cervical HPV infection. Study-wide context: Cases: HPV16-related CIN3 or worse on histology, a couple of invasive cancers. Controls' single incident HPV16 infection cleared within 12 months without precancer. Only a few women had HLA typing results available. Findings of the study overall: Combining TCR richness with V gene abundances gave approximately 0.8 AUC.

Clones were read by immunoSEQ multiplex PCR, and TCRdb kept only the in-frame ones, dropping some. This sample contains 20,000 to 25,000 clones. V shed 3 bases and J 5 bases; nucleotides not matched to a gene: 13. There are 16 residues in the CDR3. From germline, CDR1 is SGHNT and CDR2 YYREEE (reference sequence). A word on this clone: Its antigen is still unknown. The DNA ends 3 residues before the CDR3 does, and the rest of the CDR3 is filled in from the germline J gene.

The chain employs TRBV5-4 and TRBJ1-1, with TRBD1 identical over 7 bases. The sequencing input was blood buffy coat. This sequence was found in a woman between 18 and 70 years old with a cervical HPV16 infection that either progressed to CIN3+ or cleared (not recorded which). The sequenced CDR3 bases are TGTGCCAGCAGCTGGGGACAGTTTCGTTTGGTGACTGAA. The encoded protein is CASSWGQFRLVTE. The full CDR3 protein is CASSWGQFRLVTEAFF.